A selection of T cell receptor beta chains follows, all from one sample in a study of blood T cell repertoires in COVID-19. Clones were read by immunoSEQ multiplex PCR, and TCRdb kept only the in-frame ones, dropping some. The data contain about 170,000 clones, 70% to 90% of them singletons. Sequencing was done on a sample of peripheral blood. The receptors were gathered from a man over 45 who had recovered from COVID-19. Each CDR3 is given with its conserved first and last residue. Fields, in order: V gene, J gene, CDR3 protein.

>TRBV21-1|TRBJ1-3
CASSKQVCSGNTIYF
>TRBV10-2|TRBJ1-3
CASSVKQGPGNTIYF
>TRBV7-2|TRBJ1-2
CASSEQGYGYTF
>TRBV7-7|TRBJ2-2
CASSLDRNTGELFF
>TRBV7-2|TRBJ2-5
CASSLGGGGETQYF
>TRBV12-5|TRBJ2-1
CASGLWQGGYNEQFF
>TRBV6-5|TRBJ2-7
CASRRQGRNYEQYF
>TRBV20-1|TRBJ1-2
CSASAGQGHGYTF
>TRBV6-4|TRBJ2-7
CASTNGQGLYEQYF
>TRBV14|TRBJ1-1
CASSQQTGITEAFF
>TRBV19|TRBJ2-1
CASSPGGASYNEQFF
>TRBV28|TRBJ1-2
CASSYRRQGTVQSYGYTF
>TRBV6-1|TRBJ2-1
CASSEYEGTANYNEQFF
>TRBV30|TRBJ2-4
CAWSAGTGGYIQYF
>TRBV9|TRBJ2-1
CASSPSGRGGNEQFF
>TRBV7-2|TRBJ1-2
CASSPSGGNGYTF
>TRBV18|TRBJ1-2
CASLKRGQTANYGYTF
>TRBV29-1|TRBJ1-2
CSVENRVNYGYTF
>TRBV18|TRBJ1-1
CASSPGLNTEAFF
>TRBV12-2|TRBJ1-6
CASRALRLRQINSPLHF
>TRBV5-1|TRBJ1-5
CASSSPGQEGDQPQHF
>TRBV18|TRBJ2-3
CASSPLRGGDTDTQYF
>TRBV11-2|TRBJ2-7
CASSSLEGKGLEQYF
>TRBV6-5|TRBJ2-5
CASSPYSQETQYF
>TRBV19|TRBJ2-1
CASSSFRTSAYNEQFF
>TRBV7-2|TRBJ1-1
CASSPEGHRRLNTEAFF
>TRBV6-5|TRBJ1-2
CASESRQGYYGYTF
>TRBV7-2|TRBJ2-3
CASSSGSRGTDTQYF
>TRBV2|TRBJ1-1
CASSERTDTFRGTEAFF
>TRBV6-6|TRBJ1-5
CASRAGGTDNQPQHF
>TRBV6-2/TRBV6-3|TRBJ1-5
CASSYPQGRNQPQHF
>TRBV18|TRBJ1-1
CASSPGGRQGLEAFF
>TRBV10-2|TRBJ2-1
CASSQTSGTYNEQFF
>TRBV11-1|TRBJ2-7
CASTPGRGGATYEQYF
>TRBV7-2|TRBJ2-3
CASSWTRSSTDTQYF
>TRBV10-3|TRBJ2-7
CAISEILAAQYF
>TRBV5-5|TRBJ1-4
CASSLGTATNEKLFF
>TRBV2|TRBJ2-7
CASSDPSGSKTYEQYF
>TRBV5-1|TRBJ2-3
CASSLGLGAHTDTQYF
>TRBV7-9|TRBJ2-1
CASNLVGTGNEQFF
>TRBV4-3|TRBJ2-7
CASSQDASGVYEQYF
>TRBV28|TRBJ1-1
CASSFYIAGGDGEAFF
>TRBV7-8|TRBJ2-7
CASSLGIGYEQYF
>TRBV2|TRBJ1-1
CASSEEDTEAFF
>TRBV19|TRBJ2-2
CASSIAGTATGELFF
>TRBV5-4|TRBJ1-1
CASSLPTGGGTEAFF
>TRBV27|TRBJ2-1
CASSSLAGVVNEQFF
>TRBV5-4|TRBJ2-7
CASSPSILRTAGDEQYF
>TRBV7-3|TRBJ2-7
CASSLNSGGSSSYEQYF
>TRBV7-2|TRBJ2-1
CASSLQGINEQFF
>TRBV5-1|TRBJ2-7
CASSLGSPGQGPYEQYF
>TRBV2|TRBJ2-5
CASRWGGSETQYF